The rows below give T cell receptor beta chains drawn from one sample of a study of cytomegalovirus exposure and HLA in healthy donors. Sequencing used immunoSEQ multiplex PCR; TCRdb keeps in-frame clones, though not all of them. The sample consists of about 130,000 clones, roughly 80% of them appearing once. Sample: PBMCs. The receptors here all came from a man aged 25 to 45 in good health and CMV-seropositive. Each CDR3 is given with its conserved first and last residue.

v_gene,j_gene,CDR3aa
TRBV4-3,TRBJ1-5,CASSLRGSDQPQHF
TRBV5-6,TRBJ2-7,CASSLPSGVPYEQYF
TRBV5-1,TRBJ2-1,CASSLAMEGEQFF
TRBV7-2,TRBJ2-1,CASSLNRDIVEQFF
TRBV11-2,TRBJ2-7,CASSLGVSSDEQYF
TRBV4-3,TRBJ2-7,CASSQVETGSYEQYF
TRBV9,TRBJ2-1,CASSVRASSGSSYNEQFF
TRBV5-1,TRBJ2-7,CASSLRPTGGEQYF
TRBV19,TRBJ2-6,CASSPGQYSGANVLTF
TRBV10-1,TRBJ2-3,CASSRTSGSTDTQYF
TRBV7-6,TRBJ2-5,CASSRTAGTGDETQYF
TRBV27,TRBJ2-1,CASSLSSAGLAGGHNEQFF
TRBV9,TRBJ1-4,CASSVAGQTNEKLFF
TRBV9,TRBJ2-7,CASSAGTSGRVYEQYF
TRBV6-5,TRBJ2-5,CASSRQGAQETQYF
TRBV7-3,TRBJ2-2,CASSIPGQGSAGELFF
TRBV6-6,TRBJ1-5,CASSYDNKPQHF
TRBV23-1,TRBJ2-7,CASSVQGYEQYF
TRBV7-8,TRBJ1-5,CASSLTQGAEYLPQHF
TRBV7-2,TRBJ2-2,CASSFSGSPGELFF
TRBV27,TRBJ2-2,CASSFITGELFF
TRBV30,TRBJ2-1,CAWEMGLAVNEQFF
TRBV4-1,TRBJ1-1,CASSQAVANTEAFF
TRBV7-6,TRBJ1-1,CASSLRPGQMNTEAFF
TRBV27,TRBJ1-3,CASSSIPLGVTGNTIYF
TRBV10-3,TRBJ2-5,CAISTPGLAVETQYF
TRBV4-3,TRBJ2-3,CASSRRTSGNTDTQYF
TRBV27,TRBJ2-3,CASSFSPAFPVTQYF
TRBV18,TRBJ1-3,CASSTPRASSGNTIYF
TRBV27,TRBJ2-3,CASSRGLAGTDTQYF
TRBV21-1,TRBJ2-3,CASSTPGTSGAVETYTDTQYF
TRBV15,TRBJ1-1,CATGWASESEAFF
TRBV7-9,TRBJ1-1,CASSSPPPGSNTEAFF
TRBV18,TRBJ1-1,CASSPQGARDTEAFF
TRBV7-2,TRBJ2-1,CASSSQGSHNEQFF
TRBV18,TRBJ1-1,CASSGQGILEAFF
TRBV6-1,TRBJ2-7,CASLQGAYEQYF
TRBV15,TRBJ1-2,CATSRDLPRGALLLNGYTF
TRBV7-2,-,CASSLARTGVYEQYF
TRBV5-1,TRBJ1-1,CASSLDLGDTEAFF
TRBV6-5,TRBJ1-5,CASSYDRGQQPQHF
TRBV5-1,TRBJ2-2,CASSLKLWQGATGELFF
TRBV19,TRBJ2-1,CASSRTSGIAFGEQFF
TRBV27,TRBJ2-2,CASSSLGGADTGELFF
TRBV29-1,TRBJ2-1,CSVPTNRGGNEQFF
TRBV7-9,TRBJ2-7,CASSTRQGPYEQYF
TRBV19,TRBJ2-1,CATQDGGSYNEQFF